The rows below give T cell receptor beta chains drawn from one sample of a study of T cells after posttransplantation cyclophosphamide. Sequencing used immunoSEQ multiplex PCR; TCRdb keeps in-frame clones, though not all of them. The data show approximately 25,000 clones, with none appearing a single time. Sequencing was performed on PBMCs, taken after allogeneic stem cell transplant with posttransplant cyclophosphamide. These receptors were obtained from a young adult male patient who received an allogeneic stem cell transplant from a related donor, was CMV-positive, and had no GVHD. Some T cells may possibly be graft donor cells. Both conserved end residues are part of each CDR3. The D gene is left open where the match is weak. Expanded clones get a size class; other rows say once, few or many, or leave the size out.

>TRBV18|many|TRBD1|TRBJ2-1
CASSLIPGTGMNEQFF
TGTGCCAGCTCACTCATCCCCGGGACAGGGATGAATGAGCAGTTCTTC
>TRBV5-1|many|-|TRBJ1-4
CASSLVGRTNEKLFF
TGCGCCAGCAGCTTGGTGGGGAGAACTAATGAAAAACTGTTTTTT
>TRBV25-1|many|-|TRBJ2-7
CASSWGQEQYF
TGTGCCAGCAGTTGGGGCCAAGAGCAGTACTTC
>TRBV4-2|many|TRBD1|TRBJ1-3
CASSQAGTGGNTIYF
TGTGCCAGCAGCCAAGCCGGGACAGGGGGAAACACCATATATTTT
>TRBV7-3|many|-|TRBJ2-3
CASSLLESGLSTDTQYF
TGTGCCAGCAGCTTACTTGAGAGCGGGCTTAGCACAGATACGCAGTATTTT
>TRBV4-2|many|TRBD1|TRBJ2-1
CASSLKGTVSYNEQFF
TGTGCCAGCAGTCTGAAAGGGACAGTAAGTTACAATGAGCAGTTCTTC
>TRBV30|many|-|TRBJ2-5
CAASGAGTQYF
TGTGCCGCATCGGGTGCGGGGACCCAGTACTTC
>TRBV5-4|many|TRBD2|TRBJ2-7
CASRGGRGGSYEQYF
TGTGCCAGCCGGGGGGGGAGAGGGGGCTCCTACGAGCAGTACTTC
>TRBV30|many|-|TRBJ2-2
CAWSVHNTGELFF
TGTGCCTGGAGTGTACACAACACCGGGGAGCTGTTTTTT
>TRBV30|many|TRBD2|TRBJ2-1
CAWSGGYYNEQFF
TGTGCCTGGTCGGGGGGGTACTACAATGAGCAGTTCTTC
>TRBV6-6|many|TRBD1|TRBJ1-5
CASRLQQGASQPQHF
TGTGCCAGCAGATTGCAGCAGGGGGCGAGTCAGCCCCAGCATTTT
>TRBV7-8|many|TRBD1|TRBJ1-2
CASSSAQGNTF
TGTGCCAGCAGCTCCGCACAGGGGAACACCTTC
>TRBV29-1|many|-|TRBJ1-4
CSVERFAGDEKLFF
TGCAGCGTTGAAAGGTTCGCAGGGGACGAAAAACTGTTTTTT
>TRBV19|many|-|TRBJ2-1
CASSIRRGLTYNEQFF
TGTGCCAGTAGTATACGGCGGGGATTGACCTACAATGAGCAGTTCTTC
>TRBV7-9|few|TRBD1|TRBJ2-4
CASSLGTGTEGGNIQYF
TGTGCCAGCAGCTTAGGGACCGGGACAGAGGGTGGAAACATTCAGTACTTC
>TRBV6-1|many|TRBD2|TRBJ2-7
CASSEGLAREQYF
TGTGCCAGCAGTGAAGGACTAGCGAGGGAGCAGTACTTC
>TRBV2|many|-|TRBJ2-5
CASSATFKETQYF
TGTGCCAGCAGTGCTACGTTTAAGGAGACCCAGTACTTC
>TRBV7-8|many|-|TRBJ1-1
CASSFQPRNTEAFF
TGTGCCAGCAGCTTTCAGCCTAGGAACACTGAAGCTTTCTTT
>TRBV5-1|many|-|TRBJ1-3
CASSSGSFSGNTIYF
TGCGCCAGCAGTTCCGGGTCCTTCTCTGGAAACACCATATATTTT
>TRBV30|few|TRBD1|TRBJ1-5
CAWRIGGDVNQPQHF
TGTGCCTGGAGGATAGGGGGCGATGTAAATCAGCCCCAGCATTTT
>TRBV4-1|many|TRBD1|TRBJ1-2
CASSQDRDRVHRNYGYTF
TGCGCCAGCAGCCAAGATCGGGACAGGGTCCATAGGAACTATGGCTACACCTTC
>TRBV5-6|many|-|TRBJ1-1
CASSWGGFSEAFF
TGTGCCAGCAGCTGGGGGGGATTTTCTGAAGCTTTCTTT
>TRBV9|many|TRBD1|TRBJ2-7
CASSVGGTGSYEQYF
TGTGCCAGCAGCGTAGGTGGGACAGGATCCTACGAGCAGTACTTC
>TRBV7-2|many|-|TRBJ2-1
CASSLGWFGNEQFF
TGTGCCAGCAGCTTAGGTTGGTTCGGCAATGAGCAGTTCTTC
>TRBV15|many|-|TRBJ1-1
CATSRGGPNTEAFF
TGTGCCACCAGCAGAGGCGGGCCGAACACTGAAGCTTTCTTT
>TRBV30|-|-|TRBJ2-5
CAWLGVFQETQYF
TGTGCCTGGCTAGGGGTTTTCCAAGAGACCCAGTACTTC
>TRBV7-6|many|-|TRBJ2-1
CASSSPTGEQFF
TGTGCCAGCAGCTCCCCGACGGGTGAGCAGTTCTTC
>TRBV11-2|many|-|TRBJ1-3
CASSLDLGYTIYF
TGTGCCAGCAGCTTAGATTTGGGCTACACCATATATTTT
>TRBV19|many|-|TRBJ1-3
CASSTGQTSGNTIYF
TGTGCCAGTAGTACCGGACAGACCTCTGGAAACACCATATATTTT
>TRBV29-1|many|-|TRBJ1-3
CSVRQTGTSGNTIYF
TGCAGCGTTCGCCAAACAGGGACCTCTGGAAACACCATATATTTT
>TRBV28|-|-|TRBJ1-1
CASTPGIWTEAFF
TGTGCCAGCACTCCAGGAATATGGACTGAAGCTTTCTTT
>TRBV30|many|-|TRBJ1-5
CAWSVGGAGQPQHF
TGTGCCTGGAGTGTAGGGGGGGCCGGTCAGCCCCAGCATTTT
>TRBV7-6|many|TRBD2|TRBJ2-7
CASSLGLAGGYEQYF
TGTGCCAGCAGCTTAGGACTAGCGGGGGGTTACGAGCAGTACTTC
>TRBV4-3|many|-|TRBJ2-2
CASSQESLAGELFF
TGCGCCAGCAGCCAAGAATCTCTAGCCGGGGAGCTGTTTTTT
>TRBV7-2|many|TRBD1|TRBJ2-5
CASSPGAGGGKTQYF
TGTGCCAGCAGCCCCGGGGCAGGGGGCGGGAAGACCCAGTACTTC
>TRBV19|many|TRBD1|TRBJ2-7
CASSIAGTGSNEQYF
TGTGCCAGTAGTATAGCCGGGACAGGGTCCAACGAGCAGTACTTC
>TRBV15|few|TRBD1|TRBJ2-7
CATRQGYEQYF
TGTGCCACGCGACAGGGTTACGAGCAGTACTTC
>TRBV7-9|many|-|TRBJ2-5
CASSSSETQYF
TGTGCCAGCAGCTCCTCCGAGACCCAGTACTTC
>TRBV9|many|-|TRBJ1-2
CASSVGTGYGYTF
TGTGCCAGCAGCGTAGGTACTGGTTATGGCTACACCTTC
>TRBV7-9|many|TRBD2|TRBJ2-3
CASRDRWGGSSSDTQYF
TGTGCCAGCAGAGACAGATGGGGCGGGAGTAGCTCAGATACGCAGTATTTT
>TRBV29-1|many|-|TRBJ2-3
CSVNPGATDTQYF
TGCAGCGTAAATCCAGGGGCAACAGATACGCAGTATTTT
>TRBV29-1|many|-|TRBJ2-3
CSVDCRNRESTDTQYF
TGCAGCGTTGATTGTAGAAACAGGGAGAGCACAGATACGCAGTATTTT
>TRBV5-1|many|TRBD2|TRBJ2-4
CASSSTSGIAKNIQYF
TGCGCCAGCAGCTCGACTAGCGGAATAGCCAAAAACATTCAGTACTTC
>TRBV15|many|-|TRBJ2-1
CATSRDGGNNEQFF
TGTGCCACCAGCAGAGATGGGGGGAACAATGAGCAGTTCTTC
>TRBV9|many|TRBD2|TRBJ2-1
CASSVGVAGFYNEQFF
TGTGCCAGCAGCGTAGGGGTAGCGGGGTTTTACAATGAGCAGTTCTTC
>TRBV27|many|-|TRBJ2-7
CASSLPGHPYEQYF
TGTGCCAGCAGTTTACCCGGACATCCCTACGAGCAGTACTTC
>TRBV28|many|TRBD1|TRBJ2-1
CASTIVGQGAVHTYNEQFF
TGTGCCAGCACCATCGTGGGACAGGGGGCAGTTCACACCTACAATGAGCAGTTCTTC
>TRBV27|many|TRBD1|TRBJ1-2
CASSGQGRLGYTF
TGTGCCAGCAGCGGACAGGGAAGGTTGGGCTACACCTTC
>TRBV30|many|-|TRBJ1-1
CAFDIGVSEAFF
TGTGCCTTCGACATCGGGGTCTCTGAAGCTTTCTTT
>TRBV7-9|many|-|TRBJ1-2
CASSLPDTYGYTF
TGTGCCAGCAGCTTACCCGACACCTATGGCTACACCTTC
>TRBV30|many|-|TRBJ1-3
CAWSVRSSGNTIYF
TGTGCCTGGAGTGTACGGTCCTCTGGAAACACCATATATTTT
>TRBV19|many|TRBD2|TRBJ2-7
CASPMGEGLNEQYF
TGTGCCAGCCCCATGGGGGAGGGCCTCAACGAGCAGTACTTC
>TRBV14|many|-|TRBJ2-7
CARTVSYEQYF
TGTGCCAGGACAGTTTCCTACGAGCAGTACTTC
>TRBV5-1|many|TRBD2|TRBJ2-5
CASNPLAGNQETQYF
TGCGCCAGCAACCCCCTAGCGGGAAATCAAGAGACCCAGTACTTC